The 25 T cell receptor beta chains given below trace back to one sample, sequenced in a study of blood T cells in healthy people across ages. A second PCR of about 7 to 12 cycles used a sample-barcoded 5' primer and a J-beta primer mix. From the 5' RACE reads, TCRdb called clonotypes with MiXCR, one entry per CDR3 protein. In the table there are 1.8 million or so distinct CDR3 sequences, more than 35% of which are singletons. The specimen sequenced was blood. The source is a human donor in good health.

The chain employs TRBV5-1 and TRBJ2-6; D perhaps matches TRBD1 (5 bases). V was clipped by 8 bases and J by 4 bases, with 19 bases between them. Germline lookup yields CDR1 SGHRS and CDR2 YFSETQ. The CDR3 has 16 amino acids. CDR3 in amino acids: CASTTAHSGGANVLTF. DNA for the CDR3: TGCGCCAGTACGACAGCTCATTCTGGAGGGGCCAACGTCCTGACTTTC.

This clonotype was found a few times. The chain combines TRBV7-2 with TRBJ2-6; 9 bases match TRBD2. Trimming took 5 bases from V and 4 from J; bases not matched to a gene: 15. The CDR3 contains 19 residues. Germline V gene data show CDR1 as SGHTA and CDR2 as FQGNSA. CDR3 DNA: TGTGCCAGCAGCAACCTAGGCGGGGGGGTGACACCCGGGGCCAACGTCCTGACTTTC. As protein: CASSNLGGGVTPGANVLTF.

The rearrangement joins TRBV29-1 to TRBJ1-4, with no clear D. The germline V gene has CDR1 SQVTM and CDR2 ANQGSEA. The CDR3 covers 14 residues. Trimming stripped 1 base from V and 12 bases from J, with 18 bases between. Here the CDR3 reads CSVEGGGKRGELFF. DNA for the CDR3: TGCAGCGTTGAAGGGGGAGGGAAACGCGGGGAACTGTTTTTT.

The chain combines TRBV7-8 with TRBJ2-5; 7 bases map to TRBD1. Matching the DNA end better, TRBJ2-7 makes the J call doubtful. The CDR3 is 17 amino acids. Germline lookup yields CDR1 SGHVS and CDR2 FQNEAQ. As DNA, the CDR3 is TGTGCCAGCAGCCCGAGGGGCGAGGCAGGGGGATCTTTCGAGCAGTACGTC. This encodes CASSPRGEAGGSFEQYV.

The V call is TRBV7-2, the J call TRBJ2-1; TRBD2 might be the D (5 bases). The CDR3 is made up of 13 amino acids. Germline CDR1 reads SGHTA; CDR2 reads FQGNSA. Trimming left V 2 bases short and J 7 bases short, with 9 bases between. The CDR3 DNA is TGTGCCAGCAGCTTACTAGCAAGTAATGAGCAGTTCTTC. Residues: CASSLLASNEQFF.

The chain has TRBV11-3 and TRBJ2-4; 11 nucleotides line up with TRBD2. TRBJ2-7 matches the DNA end more closely, so the J call is doubtful. Germline CDR1 is SGHNT and CDR2 is YENEEA. The CDR3 is 15 amino acids. CDR3 sequence (DNA): TGTGCCAGCAGCACCCTAGCGGGGGGTAACTACGAGCAGTACTTC. Protein sequence: CASSTLAGGNYEQYF.

In regard to this clonotype: One junction end disagrees with the germline gene, perhaps due to a read error. The V gene is TRBV5-1, the J gene TRBJ2-1, with D maybe TRBD1 (6 bases). The CDR3 is 14 amino acids. The germline gives CDR1 SGHRS, CDR2 YFSETQ. The chain's CDR3 is CASSMTGSYSEQFF. The CDR3 DNA reads TGCGCCAGCAGCATGACAGGATCCTACAGTGAGCAGTTCTTC. Full variable domain (missing parts from reference TRBV5-1 and TRBJ2-1): KAGVTQTPRYLIKTRGQQVTLSCSPISGHRSVSWYQQTPGQGLQFLFEYFSETQRNKGNFPGRFSGRQFSNSRSEMNVSTLELGDSALYLCASSMTGSYSEQFFGPGTRLTVL.

Only a few counts were recorded for this clonotype. The gene calls are TRBV12-3 or TRBV12-4 and TRBJ2-3, with a tentative D call TRBD1 (6 bases). The V gene lost 6 bases and the J gene lost 4 bases, with 17 bases spanning the gap. The CDR3 runs 15 residues. CDR3 protein: CASSSDRRSPDTQYF. The CDR3 coding sequence is TGTGCCAGCAGCTCCGACAGGAGAAGTCCAGATACGCAGTATTTT.

The rearrangement joins TRBV6-6 to TRBJ2-1; no reliable D call. V was clipped by 8 bases and J by 2 bases, with 10 bases between them. The germline V gene has CDR1 MNHNY and CDR2 SVGAGI (reference sequence). There are 13 residues in the CDR3. The CDR3 spells CASGVSPYNEQFF. The DNA for the CDR3 is TGTGCCAGCGGCGTGAGTCCCTACAATGAGCAGTTCTTC.

This clonotype was detected many times. The chain couples TRBV7-3 to TRBJ2-5, with D possibly TRBD1 on 6 matching bases. Trimming left V 5 bases short and J 6 bases short, with 13 bases between. The length of the CDR3 is 13 residues. Germline CDR1 SGHTA, CDR2 FQGTGA. CDR3 in amino acids: CASSQDSGKTQYF. The CDR3 coding sequence is TGTGCCAGCAGCCAGGACAGTGGAAAGACCCAGTACTTC. The full variable domain, with the rest looked up from reference TRBV7-3 and TRBJ2-5, is GAGVSQTPSNKVTEKGKYVELRCDPISGHTALYWYRQSLGQGPEFLIYFQGTGAADDSGLPNDRFFAVRPEGSVSTLKIQRTERGDSAVYLCASSQDSGKTQYFGPGTRLLVL.

This clonotype was counted only a few times. The chain couples TRBV5-1 to TRBJ2-1; TRBD2 matches at 8 bases. The germline V gene encodes CDR1 SGHRS and CDR2 YFSETQ. The CDR3 contains 14 residues. V lost 6 bases, J lost 4 bases, and 6 bases stayed unmatched. For the CDR3, the DNA is TGCGCCAGCAAGAGCGGGGGCACATACAATGAGCAGTTCTTC. This sequence encodes CASKSGGTYNEQFF.

This clonotype was observed a handful of times. The chain links TRBV2 to TRBJ2-3, with TRBD2 matching over 7 bases. This CDR3 spans 15 amino acids. The V and J ends lost 6 bases and 4 bases, in that order; junction bases with no gene match: 10. Per the germline V gene, CDR1 is SNHLY and CDR2 is FYNNEI. CDR3 nucleotide sequence: TGTGCCAGCAGCCGGGCTAGCGGCTGGCCAGATACGCAGTATTTT. It specifies CASSRASGWPDTQYF.

This clonotype turned up a few times. This chain links TRBV12-3 or TRBV12-4 with TRBJ1-1; D possibly corresponds to TRBD1 (6 bases). The CDR3 is 13 amino acids. The ends were cut back, 4 bases at V and 6 bases at J, with 12 bases in the middle. DNA for the CDR3: TGTGCCAGCAGTTACAGGGTTAACGCTGAAGCTTTCTTT. It specifies CASSYRVNAEAFF.

This clonotype was counted at least ten times. The rearrangement joins TRBV5-1 to TRBJ2-4, with 7 positions matching TRBD1. V trimming: 4 bases; J trimming: 7 bases; junction bases outside the gene matches: 8. Germline assignment: CDR1 SGHRS and CDR2 YFSETQ. The CDR3 covers 14 residues. CDR3 bases: TGCGCCAGCAGCCGGACCACAGGGGACAACATTCAGTACTTC. Its protein product is CASSRTTGDNIQYF.

This clonotype was observed a handful of times. One junction end does not reproduce the germline sequence, and a read error may be involved. The rearrangement links TRBV6-6 to TRBJ2-7; D gene uncertain. This CDR3 contains 12 residues. The V gene's germline CDR1 is MNHNY and CDR2 SVGAGI (reference sequence). The chain's CDR3 is CAGSYRPSEQYF. Written as DNA, the CDR3 is TGTGCCGGCAGTTACCGGCCCTCCGAGCAGTACTTC.

The genes are TRBV7-2 and TRBJ2-7, with 7 nucleotides matching TRBD1. The CDR3 extends over 15 amino acids. Germline trimming cut 2 bases from V and 1 base from J; bases unmatched to any gene: 5. Per the germline V gene, CDR1 is SGHTA and CDR2 is FQGNSA. The CDR3 protein is CASSLIQGNSYEQYF. In DNA form, the CDR3 reads TGTGCCAGCAGCTTAATACAGGGGAATTCCTACGAGCAGTACTTC.

Here the CDR3 DNA reads TGTGCCACCAGCAAATCGGGGGACGAGCAGTACTTC. Its translation: CATSKSGDEQYF. V gene TRBV15 combines with J gene TRBJ2-7, with D possibly matching TRBD2 (6 bases). The CDR3 spans 12 residues. From germline, CDR1 is LNHNV and CDR2 YYDKDF (reference sequence). V gave up 4 bases and J gave up 5 bases, with 9 bases separating them.

The genes are TRBV7-8 and TRBJ2-6; TRBD2 might be the D (6 bases). The CDR3 sequence is 19 residues long. Germline V lookup: CDR1 SGHVS, CDR2 FQNEAQ. V dropped 5 bases and J dropped 1 base, with 21 bases sitting between them. CDR3 sequence (DNA): TGTGCCAGCAGCACCGCCATCCGGGACTCGTTATCTGGGGCCAACGTCCTGACTTTC. Amino acids: CASSTAIRDSLSGANVLTF.

The chain has TRBV7-3 and TRBJ2-1; 12 positions match TRBD2. The CDR3 loop spans 17 amino acids. CDR1 SGHTA and CDR2 FQGTGA come from the germline V gene. V trimming: 4 bases; J trimming: 5 bases; junction bases outside the gene matches: 9. Here the CDR3 DNA reads TGTGCCAGCAGCTCCGCAACTAGCGGGGGGTCCCACAATGAGCAGTTCTTC. Translation gives CASSSATSGGSHNEQFF.

This clonotype was detected a few times. The rearrangement links TRBV4-1 to TRBJ2-7, with D unclear. Looked up from germline, CDR1 is MGHRA and CDR2 is YSYEKL. The CDR3 has 13 amino acids. Trimming took 3 bases from V and 5 from J, leaving 11 bases between them. The CDR3 loop is CASSQGLPNEQYF. DNA for the CDR3: TGCGCCAGCAGCCAGGGGTTGCCCAACGAGCAGTACTTC.

The chain has TRBV10-2 and TRBJ1-5, with D uncertain. Trimming took 6 bases from V and 6 from J, leaving 12 bases between them. From germline, CDR1 is WSHSY and CDR2 SAAADI. The length of the CDR3 is 13 residues. The CDR3 here is CASSPLNGQPQHF. The CDR3 nucleotides read TGCGCCAGCAGCCCTCTGAATGGTCAGCCCCAGCATTTT.

V gene TRBV4-3 combines with J gene TRBJ1-2; TRBD1 is a possible D gene (5 bases). Germline V gives CDR1 LGHNA, CDR2 YSLEER. The V and J ends lost 2 bases and 7 bases respectively, with 11 bases between them. The CDR3 consists of 13 residues. The CDR3 here is CASSQRRGGGYTF. In DNA form, the CDR3 reads TGCGCCAGCAGCCAAAGGCGGGGCGGTGGCTACACCTTC.

This clonotype was seen a few times. J is TRBJ2-5 and V is TRBV25-1; a weak D match, TRBD2 (6 bases). Germline-derived CDR1 and CDR2 are MGHDK and SYGVNS. CDR3 length: 14 amino acids. V lost 3 bases and J 6 bases, leaving 14 bases between the germline ends. CDR3 in amino acids: CASSEKEGSKTQYF. CDR3 sequence (DNA): TGTGCCAGCAGTGAGAAGGAGGGGTCGAAGACCCAGTACTTC.

This clonotype showed up just a few times. The rearrangement uses TRBV20-1 and TRBJ1-2; 7 nucleotides line up with TRBD1. Germline-derived CDR1 and CDR2 are DFQATT and SNEGSKA (reference sequence). Unmatched junction bases numbered 4, after V lost 1 base and J lost 5 bases. CDR3 length: 13 amino acids. The CDR3 sequence is CSARGDSGYGYTF. The CDR3 DNA is TGCAGTGCTAGAGGGGACAGCGGTTATGGCTACACCTTC.

V and J are TRBV5-1 and TRBJ2-7; no firm D call. Germline CDR1 reads SGHRS; CDR2 reads YFSETQ. The CDR3 contains 14 residues. Trimming took off 7 bases at V and 0 bases at J, with 14 bases between the two ends. CDR3 sequence: CASCVGPSSYEQYF. CDR3 coding DNA: TGCGCCAGCTGCGTGGGCCCCAGCTCCTACGAGCAGTACTTC.